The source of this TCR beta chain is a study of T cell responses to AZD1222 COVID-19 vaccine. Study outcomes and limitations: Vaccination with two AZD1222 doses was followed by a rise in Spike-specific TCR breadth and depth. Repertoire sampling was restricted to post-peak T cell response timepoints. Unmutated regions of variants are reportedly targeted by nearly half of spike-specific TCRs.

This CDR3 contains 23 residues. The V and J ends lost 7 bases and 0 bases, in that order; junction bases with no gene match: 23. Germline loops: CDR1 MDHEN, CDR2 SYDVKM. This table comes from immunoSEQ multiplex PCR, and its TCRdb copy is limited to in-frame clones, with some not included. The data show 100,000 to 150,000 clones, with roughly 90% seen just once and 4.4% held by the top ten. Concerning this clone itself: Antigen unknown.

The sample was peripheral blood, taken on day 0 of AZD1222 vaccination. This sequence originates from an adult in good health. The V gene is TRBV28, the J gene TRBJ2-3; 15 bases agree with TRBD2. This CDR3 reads CASTRGRVLGLAGGPSSTDTQYF. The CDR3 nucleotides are TGTGCCAGCACCCGGGGCAGGGTTCTTGGACTAGCGGGGGGGCCGTCTAGCACAGATACGCAGTATTTT.